This is a list of T cell receptor beta chains from one sample in a study of Ad26.COV2.S vaccination and SARS-CoV-2 variants. The data were produced by immunoSEQ multiplex PCR, yet TCRdb's version contains in-frame clones alone and is incomplete. The sample includes some 250,000 clones, 88% seen only once; the top ten take about 10%. The starting material was peripheral blood, obtained in a trial of Ad26.COV2.S vaccine versus placebo. The receptors here all came from a person aged 18-65 years who received the Ad26.COV2.S COVID-19 vaccine or a placebo. CDR3s include the opening cysteine and the closing phenylalanine or tryptophan. Each record gives: V gene, J gene, CDR3 protein.

TRBV7-2,TRBJ1-4,CASSLAGFSEKLFF
TRBV20-1,TRBJ1-5,CSASSGPSDQPQHF
TRBV13,TRBJ2-5,CASSQGLDQETQYF
TRBV27,TRBJ2-5,CASSPDGFGTQYF
TRBV3-1/TRBV3-2,TRBJ1-2,CASSPRTGDYGYTF
TRBV2,TRBJ2-7,CASRVFSYEQYF
TRBV5-1,TRBJ2-7,CASSPTGGSYEQYF
TRBV28,TRBJ2-1,CASSFQQTYNEQFF
TRBV7-2,TRBJ2-7,CASRTGTGFYEQYF
TRBV6-5,TRBJ1-6,CASSQGVNSPLHF
TRBV4-1,TRBJ1-5,CASSQVTVNQPQHF
TRBV7-2,TRBJ1-1,CASSPFWGRGNTEAFF
TRBV5-1,TRBJ2-7,CASSLAAGPSREQYF
TRBV28,TRBJ2-7,CASSLGAGGYYEQYF
TRBV28,TRBJ1-6,CASSLSDRVKYSPLHF
TRBV10-3,TRBJ2-7,CAISDNSEYEQYF
TRBV10-2,TRBJ2-1,CATLRSGGANEQFF
TRBV24-1,TRBJ2-3,CATSDPGGLQGTDTQYF
TRBV27,TRBJ2-5,CASSDEQETQYF
TRBV4-2,TRBJ1-5,CASSQGSPSNQPQHF
TRBV18,TRBJ1-4,CASSPQGGVNEKLFF
TRBV5-4,TRBJ1-1,CASSLARDNTEAFF
TRBV6-5,TRBJ1-1,CASSSTGLSVNTEAFF
TRBV18,TRBJ2-3,CASSPPDRTTDTQYF
TRBV5-1,TRBJ2-1,CASSSGLAGGPPEQFF
TRBV7-9,TRBJ2-7,CASSLASVSYEQYF
TRBV5-4,TRBJ1-2,CASSLGEGGYYGYTF
TRBV18,TRBJ1-3,CASSPIQSGNTIYF
TRBV14,TRBJ2-5,CASSQGIGTQYF
TRBV4-3,TRBJ1-2,CASSQGQSGYGYTF
TRBV9,TRBJ2-5,CASSVSLAGGSQETQYF
TRBV9,TRBJ1-1,CASSVASQGPTEAFF
TRBV5-1,TRBJ2-7,CASSASPGTSYEQYF
TRBV4-1,TRBJ2-6,CASSQDVSGANVLTF
TRBV19,TRBJ1-3,CASSIRSGDGYGNTIYF
TRBV6-6,TRBJ2-3,CASQEAAGASADTQYF